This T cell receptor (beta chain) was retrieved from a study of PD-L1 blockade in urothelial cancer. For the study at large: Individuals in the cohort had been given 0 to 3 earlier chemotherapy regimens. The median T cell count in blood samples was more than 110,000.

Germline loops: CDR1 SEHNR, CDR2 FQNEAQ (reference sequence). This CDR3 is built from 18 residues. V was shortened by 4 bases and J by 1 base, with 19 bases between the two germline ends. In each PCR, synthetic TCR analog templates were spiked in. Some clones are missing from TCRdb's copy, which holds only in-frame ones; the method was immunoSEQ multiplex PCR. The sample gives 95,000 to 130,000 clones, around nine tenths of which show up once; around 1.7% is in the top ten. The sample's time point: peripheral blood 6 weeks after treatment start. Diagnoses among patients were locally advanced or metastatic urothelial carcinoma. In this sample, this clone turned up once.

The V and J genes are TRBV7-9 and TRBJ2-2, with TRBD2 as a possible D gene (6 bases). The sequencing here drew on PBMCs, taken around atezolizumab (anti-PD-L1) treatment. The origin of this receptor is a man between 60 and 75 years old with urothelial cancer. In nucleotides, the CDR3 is TGTGCCAGCAGCTCCCCCAGGAGGGCGCCGCTGAACACCGGGGAGCTGTTTTTT. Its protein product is CASSSPRRAPLNTGELFF. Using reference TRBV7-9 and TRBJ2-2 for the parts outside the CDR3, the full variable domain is DTGVSQNPRHKITKRGQNVTFRCDPISEHNRLYWYRQTLGQGPEFLTYFQNEAQLEKSRLLSDRFSAERPKGSFSTLEIQRTEQGDSAMYLCASSSPRRAPLNTGELFFGEGSRLTVL.